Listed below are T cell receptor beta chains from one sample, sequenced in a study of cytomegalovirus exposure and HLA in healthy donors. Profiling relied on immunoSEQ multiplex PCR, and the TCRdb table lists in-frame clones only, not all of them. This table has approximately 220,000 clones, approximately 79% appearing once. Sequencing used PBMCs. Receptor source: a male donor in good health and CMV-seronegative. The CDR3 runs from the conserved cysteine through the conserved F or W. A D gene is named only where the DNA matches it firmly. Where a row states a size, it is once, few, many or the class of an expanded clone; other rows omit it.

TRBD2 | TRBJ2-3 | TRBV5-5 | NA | TGTGCCAGCACCACCTTAACCGGCGGGGGAGGCACAGATACGCAGTATTTT | CASTTLTGGGGTDTQYF
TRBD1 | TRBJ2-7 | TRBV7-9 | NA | TGTGCCAGCAGCCGACAGGGGATCTACGAGCAGTACTTC | CASSRQGIYEQYF
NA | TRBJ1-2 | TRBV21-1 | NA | TGTGCCCCCCGGGACAGGGGGCTGCCTAACTATGGCTACACCTTC | CAPRDRGLPNYGYTF
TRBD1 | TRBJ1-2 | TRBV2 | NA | TGTGCCAGCAGCTTACGGACAGGGGAAGGCTACACCTTC | CASSLRTGEGYTF
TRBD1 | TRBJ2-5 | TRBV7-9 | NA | TGTGCCAGCAGCTTCGGACAGGGGGAAGGGGAGACCCAGTACTTC | CASSFGQGEGETQYF
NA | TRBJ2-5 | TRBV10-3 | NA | TGTGCCACCCGCGGTGGGGAGACCCAGTACTTC | CATRGGETQYF
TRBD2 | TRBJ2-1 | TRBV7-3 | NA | TGTGCCAGCAGCTTACCTTCAGGCGGGAGGAATAACTACAATGAGCAGTTCTTC | CASSLPSGGRNNYNEQFF
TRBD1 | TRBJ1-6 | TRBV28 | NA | TGTGCCAGCAGTCGCATGCAGGGGGATAATTCACCCCTCCACTTT | CASSRMQGDNSPLHF
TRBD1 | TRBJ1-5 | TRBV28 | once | TGTGCCAGCAGCCATCAACAGGGGAATAGCAATCAGCCCCAGCATTTT | CASSHQQGNSNQPQHF
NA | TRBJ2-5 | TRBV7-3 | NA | TGTGCCAGCAGCCCCCCCGGGATAGGAGAGACCCAGTACTTC | CASSPPGIGETQYF
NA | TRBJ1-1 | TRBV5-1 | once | TGCGCCAGCAGCTTGCTAGGGGGGGAGAACACTGAAGCTTTCTTT | CASSLLGGENTEAFF
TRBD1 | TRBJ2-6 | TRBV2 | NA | TGTGCCAGCACCCCGGGACAGGGGGTAATCTCTGGGGCCAACGTCCTGACTTTC | CASTPGQGVISGANVLTF
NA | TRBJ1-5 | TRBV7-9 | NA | TGTGCCAGCAGCCCCCCGAATCAGCCCCAGCATTTT | CASSPPNQPQHF
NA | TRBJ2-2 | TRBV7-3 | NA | TGTGCCAGCAGCCCACGCACATCTTACACCGGGGAGCTGTTTTTT | CASSPRTSYTGELFF
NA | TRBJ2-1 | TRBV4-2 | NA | TGTGCCAGCAGCCTGGAGGGCAGAAACAACAATGAGCAGTTCTTC | CASSLEGRNNNEQFF
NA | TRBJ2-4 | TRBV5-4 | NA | TGTGCCAGCAGCATCCCAACCGGGACATACAAAAACATTCAGTACTTC | CASSIPTGTYKNIQYF
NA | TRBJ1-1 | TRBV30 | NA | TGTGCCTGGAGCCACGTCCCCTCGGGTACTGAAGCTTTCTTT | CAWSHVPSGTEAFF
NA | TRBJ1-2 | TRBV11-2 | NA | TGTGCCAGCAGCTTATCCCAGGCCAGCTATGGCTACACCTTC | CASSLSQASYGYTF
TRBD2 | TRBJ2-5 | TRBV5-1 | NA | TGCGCCAGCAGCTTGGAGGGAGGGTACCAAGAGACCCAGTACTTC | CASSLEGGYQETQYF
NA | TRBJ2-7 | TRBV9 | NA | TGTGCCAGCAGCCCAACTGAGTACGAGCAGTACTTC | CASSPTEYEQYF
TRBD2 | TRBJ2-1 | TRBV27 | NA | TGTGCCAGCAGCCGCGGGACTAACACAGACAATGAGCAGTTCTTC | CASSRGTNTDNEQFF
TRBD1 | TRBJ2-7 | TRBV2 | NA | TGTGCCAGCAGAGTTTCCGGGACAGGAGTCTACGAGCAGTACTTC | CASRVSGTGVYEQYF
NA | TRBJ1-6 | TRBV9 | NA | TGTGCCAGCAGCGTAGGGAGGACGCGAAATTCACCCCTCCACTTT | CASSVGRTRNSPLHF